The next 21 T cell receptor beta chains were all read from a single sample in a study of blood T cell repertoires in COVID-19. Only in-frame clones appear in the TCRdb table, and some are missing; sequencing was by immunoSEQ multiplex PCR. The sample consists of 30,000 to 35,000 clones, about 91% of them appearing once. Input material: peripheral blood. The receptor source for this set is a man older than 75 with acute or convalescent COVID-19.

The chain links TRBV5-3 to TRBJ1-3; no clear D gene. TRBV5-3 is an ORF for which the function is uncertain. CDR3 length: 18 residues. V dropped 10 bases and J dropped 0 bases, with 26 bases sitting between them. Here the CDR3 reads CACEPDPGKPISGNTIYF. The CDR3 DNA is TGTGCCTGTGAACCTGACCCAGGAAAACCCATCTCTGGAAACACCATATATTTT.

V is TRBV2 and J is TRBJ2-7; tentatively, D is TRBD1 (6 bases). The CDR3 contains 11 residues. The germline V gene encodes CDR1 SNHLY and CDR2 FYNNEI. The V end was cut by 6 bases, the J end by 3 bases, with 6 bases between. The DNA of the CDR3 is TGTGCCAGCAGGGACAGCTACGAGCAGTACTTC. Its protein product is CASRDSYEQYF.

The rearrangement uses TRBV11-2 and TRBJ1-1; D is unclear. Trimming took off 1 base at V and 3 bases at J, with 9 bases between the two ends. CDR1 SGHAT and CDR2 FQNNGV come from the germline V gene. The CDR3 is 14 amino acids. The CDR3 loop is CASSLGREDTEAFF. CDR3 sequence (DNA): TGTGCCAGCAGCTTAGGTAGAGAGGACACTGAAGCTTTCTTT.

The chain uses TRBV7-8 and TRBJ2-2; the D is unclear. Germline CDR1 SGHVS, CDR2 FQNEAQ. Deletions cut 4 bases from V and 3 bases from J, with 12 bases between. The CDR3 runs 15 residues. This chain's CDR3 is CASSSKRSDTGELFF. CDR3 in DNA: TGTGCCAGCAGCTCGAAGCGTTCGGACACCGGGGAGCTGTTTTTT.

This clone was recorded only once. The chain couples TRBV10-2 to TRBJ1-4, with TRBD1 matching 7 bases. The CDR3 has 14 residues. Germline values: CDR1 WSHSY, CDR2 SAAADI. The trim removed 2 bases at V and 8 bases at J, leaving 5 bases unmatched. The CDR3 DNA reads TGCGCCAGCAGTGAGCAGGGGGAAAGGGAAAAACTGTTTTTT. Its translation: CASSEQGEREKLFF.

The chain uses TRBV3-1 (or the pseudogene TRBV3-2) and TRBJ2-6, with D unclear. V dropped 4 bases and J dropped 0 bases, with 7 bases sitting between them. This CDR3 comprises 15 residues. Germline V gene lookup returns CDR1 LGHDT and CDR2 YNNKEL (reference sequence). The DNA for the CDR3 is TGTGCCAGCAGCCTCAGCGACTCTGGGGCCAACGTCCTGACTTTC. Translating it yields CASSLSDSGANVLTF.

The rearrangement links TRBV11-2 to TRBJ1-2; tentatively, D is TRBD1 (6 bases). Trimming removed 1 base at V and 6 bases at J, with 18 bases between. This CDR3 spans 16 amino acids. Germline lookup yields CDR1 SGHAT and CDR2 FQNNGV. The CDR3: CASSLGLEGGMDGYTF. The CDR3 DNA is TGTGCCAGCAGCTTAGGTCTAGAGGGGGGGATGGATGGCTACACCTTC.

The chain couples TRBV28 to TRBJ2-6; the match to TRBD2 covers 10 bases. V dropped 6 bases and J dropped 0; count of bases not matched to a gene: 8. Germline assignment: CDR1 MDHEN and CDR2 SYDVKM. The CDR3 sequence is 18 residues long. CDR3 loop: CASRALAGGLSGANVLTF. The CDR3 coding sequence is TGTGCCAGCAGAGCTTTAGCGGGAGGACTCTCTGGGGCCAACGTCCTGACTTTC.

By frequency in the sample, this clone is large (0.1 to 1%). This rearrangement joins TRBV5-4 to TRBJ2-1, with 9 positions matching TRBD2. The ends lost 2 bases at V and 8 bases at J; junction bases unmatched: 11. Germline V gene data show CDR1 as SGHNT and CDR2 as YYREEE (reference sequence). CDR3 length: 16 amino acids. DNA of the CDR3: TGTGCCAGCAGCTTAGGTAGCGGGAGTGTCTTTGATGAGCAGTTCTTC. Its translation is CASSLGSGSVFDEQFF.

Only one count was recorded for this clone. V gene TRBV10-3 combines with J gene TRBJ1-5; TRBD1 matches 7 bases. J lost 5 bases, V lost 3 bases, and 7 bases had no gene match. In germline, CDR1 is ENHRY, CDR2 SYGVKD. There are 15 residues in the CDR3. The DNA of the CDR3 is TGTGCCATCAGTGAAGCGACAGGGAAGCATCAGCCCCAGCATTTT. Its protein product is CAISEATGKHQPQHF.

V usage is TRBV5-1 and J usage is TRBJ1-3; D uncertain. The CDR3 is made up of 14 amino acids. The germline V and J ends were trimmed by 5 bases and 1 base, with 10 bases remaining between them. Germline V lookup: CDR1 SGHRS, CDR2 YFSETQ. The chain's CDR3 is CASRPTFSGNTIYF. CDR3 bases: TGCGCCAGCAGGCCGACTTTTTCTGGAAACACCATATATTTT. Drawing the rest from reference TRBV5-1 and TRBJ1-3, the complete variable domain is KAGVTQTPRYLIKTRGQQVTLSCSPISGHRSVSWYQQTPGQGLQFLFEYFSETQRNKGNFPGRFSGRQFSNSRSEMNVSTLELGDSALYLCASRPTFSGNTIYFGEGSWLTVV.

V and J are TRBV3-1 (or the pseudogene TRBV3-2) and TRBJ1-6; 7 bases are a match to TRBD1. Unmatched junction bases numbered 12, after V lost 4 bases and J lost 6 bases. The CDR3 contains 17 residues. The germline CDR1 and CDR2 sequences are LGHDT and YNNKEL (reference sequence). This CDR3 is CASSLQGDRASNSPLHF. CDR3 DNA: TGTGCCAGCAGCCTCCAGGGAGACAGGGCCTCTAATTCACCCCTCCACTTT.

This chain links TRBV19 with TRBJ1-2; D gene ambiguous. The CDR3 has 14 amino acids. With 6 bases removed from V and 10 bases from J, the gap between germline ends came to 21 bases. Germline V gene data show CDR1 as LNHDA and CDR2 as SQIVND (reference sequence). Written as DNA, the CDR3 is TGTGCCAGTAGGATGACACCCACCTATGATGACTACACCTTC. This sequence encodes CASRMTPTYDDYTF.

The V call is TRBV30, the J call TRBJ2-2, with 8 bases fitting TRBD2. Germline CDR1 and CDR2: GTSNPN and SVGIG (reference sequence). The junction had 8 bases not matched to a gene; V was cut back by 0 bases and J by 5 bases. There are 16 residues in the CDR3. CDR3 loop: CAWSVTGGPRTGELFF. The CDR3, as DNA: TGTGCCTGGAGTGTAACGGGAGGGCCTAGGACCGGGGAGCTGTTTTTT.

V is TRBV10-3 and J is TRBJ2-1; TRBD2 agrees at 7 bases. The CDR3 is 19 amino acids. Germline assignment: CDR1 ENHRY and CDR2 SYGVKD. The V gene end was trimmed by 0 bases and the J gene end by 0 bases; junction bases not matched to a gene: 11. The CDR3 DNA follows: TGTGCCATCAGTGAGTCTCTAGGTACTAGCGCCAACTCCTACAATGAGCAGTTCTTC. Protein product: CAISESLGTSANSYNEQFF.

The V and J genes are TRBV10-1 and TRBJ2-7; the match to TRBD2 covers 11 bases. With V trimmed by 5 bases and J by 6 bases, 6 bases remained unmatched. This CDR3 has 14 residues. Germline V lookup: CDR1 WNHNN, CDR2 SYGVQD (reference sequence). CDR3 sequence reads: CASSPLAGEGEQYF. In DNA, the CDR3 is TGCGCCAGCAGTCCACTAGCGGGAGAGGGCGAGCAGTACTTC.

This chain joins TRBV18 and TRBJ1-2; tentative D call: TRBD1 (5 bases). The V end lost 3 bases, the J end lost 4 bases, and 9 bases lay between the germline ends. This CDR3 comprises 13 residues. CDR1 and CDR2 from the germline V gene are KGHSH and LQKENI. The CDR3 DNA is TGTGCCAGCTCACCGGACACCCGCTATGGCTACACCTTC. Translating gives CASSPDTRYGYTF.

This clone was counted a single time. The chain employs TRBV10-3 and TRBJ1-5, with a tentative D call TRBD1 (5 bases). This CDR3 is 13 amino acids long. V lost 7 bases, J lost 2 bases, and 9 bases lay in between. The V gene's germline CDR1 is ENHRY and CDR2 SYGVKD. The CDR3 DNA is TGTGCCATCAATCAGGGTGGCAATCAGCCCCAGCATTTT. This codes for CAINQGGNQPQHF.

The J gene is TRBJ2-1, the V gene TRBV19; no clear D gene. Germline V gene lookup returns CDR1 LNHDA and CDR2 SQIVND (reference sequence). The CDR3 covers 15 residues. Trimming took 7 bases from V and 6 from J, leaving 19 bases between them. The CDR3 DNA sequence: TGTGCCAGTACCTTGGATTATAGCTTCAGCAATGAGCAGTTCTTC. Residues: CASTLDYSFSNEQFF.

The chain combines TRBV18 with TRBJ2-6; possibly TRBD2 for D (5 bases). Deletions cut 2 bases from V and 1 base from J, with 12 bases between. This CDR3 has 17 amino acids. Germline CDR1 is KGHSH and CDR2 is LQKENI. CDR3 protein: CASSPGGEGSGANVLTF. CDR3 nucleotides: TGTGCCAGCTCACCAGGAGGCGAGGGTTCTGGGGCCAACGTCCTGACTTTC.

The J gene is TRBJ2-1, the V gene TRBV14; no clear D gene. The CDR3 is 11 amino acids. The germline V gene encodes CDR1 SGHDN and CDR2 FVKESK. Trimming stripped 4 bases from V and 7 bases from J, with 5 bases between. Here the CDR3 reads CASSLQNEQFF. The DNA of the CDR3 is TGTGCCAGCAGCCTACAAAATGAGCAGTTCTTC.